This TCR beta chain came from a study of technical replicates of blood from several donors. This table comes from immunoSEQ multiplex PCR, and its TCRdb copy is limited to in-frame clones, with some not included. The sample yields over 55,000 clones, about nine tenths seen once. V was clipped by 4 bases and J by 6 bases; unmatched bases: 13. This CDR3 is 16 amino acids long. Germline assignment: CDR1 LNHDA and CDR2 SQIVND (reference sequence). Sequenced material: PBMCs. This TCR was sampled from a human donor in good health. Some clones in this sample may be carry-over from other donors' samples. V and J are TRBV19 and TRBJ1-2, with 8 bases matching TRBD1. In nucleotides, the CDR3 is TGTGCCAGTAGTACTCTCGCCGGGACAGGAAATAATGGCTACACCTTC. Its protein product is CASSTLAGTGNNGYTF.